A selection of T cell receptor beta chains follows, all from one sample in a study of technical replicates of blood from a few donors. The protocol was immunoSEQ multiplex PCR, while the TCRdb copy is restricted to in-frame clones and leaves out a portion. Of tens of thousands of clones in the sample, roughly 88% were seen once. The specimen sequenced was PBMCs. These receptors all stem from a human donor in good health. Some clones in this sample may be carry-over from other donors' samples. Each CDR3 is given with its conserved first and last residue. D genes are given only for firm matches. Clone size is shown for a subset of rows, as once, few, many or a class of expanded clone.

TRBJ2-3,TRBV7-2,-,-,TGTGCCAGCAGCTTAGTTGCCGGGAGCACAGATACGCAGTATTTT,CASSLVAGSTDTQYF
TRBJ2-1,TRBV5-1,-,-,TGCGCCAGCAGCTTTTCTGTGAGGGCGCAGTACAATGAGCAGTTCTTC,CASSFSVRAQYNEQFF
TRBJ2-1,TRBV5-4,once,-,TGTGCCAGCAGCTTGGCGGTGGAGGTAAATGAGCAGTTCTTC,CASSLAVEVNEQFF
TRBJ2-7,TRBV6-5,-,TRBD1,TGTGCCAGCAGTTACGGGACCCAGGGGGTCGGCTACGAGCAGTACTTC,CASSYGTQGVGYEQYF
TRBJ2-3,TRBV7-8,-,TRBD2,TGTGCCAGCAGCTTAGGCCCCGGGACTAGCGGGGATACGCAGTATTTT,CASSLGPGTSGDTQYF
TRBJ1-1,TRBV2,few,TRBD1,TGTGCCAGCAGGGACAGGGTGAACACTGAAGCTTTCTTT,CASRDRVNTEAFF
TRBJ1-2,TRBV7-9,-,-,TGTGCCAGCAGCTTTGGGGAGGGTTCGAATGGCTACACCTTC,CASSFGEGSNGYTF
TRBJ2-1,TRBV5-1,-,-,TGCGCCAGCAGACAGCTCCCAGGGCAAGAAAATGAGCAGTTCTTC,CASRQLPGQENEQFF
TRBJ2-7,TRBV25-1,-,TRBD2,TGTGCCAGCAGTCAAGGGCTAGCGGGTGTCTACGAGCAGTACTTC,CASSQGLAGVYEQYF
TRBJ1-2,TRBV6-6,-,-,TGTGCCAGCAGTTACTCATACAGGGTTAACTATGGCTACACCTTC,CASSYSYRVNYGYTF
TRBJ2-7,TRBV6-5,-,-,TGTGCCATCTCACCGGCAGGGGAATACTACGAGCAGTACTTC,CAISPAGEYYEQYF
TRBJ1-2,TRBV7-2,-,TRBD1,TGTGCCAGCACCCGACGGACAGGGGAAGGCTACACCTTC,CASTRRTGEGYTF
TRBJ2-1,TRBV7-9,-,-,TGTGCCAGCAGCCCAGACTCGGGCTCCTACAATGAGCAGTTCTTC,CASSPDSGSYNEQFF
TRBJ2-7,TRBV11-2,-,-,TGTGCCAGCAGCTTTATCGGCAGGCCTTACGAGCAGTACTTC,CASSFIGRPYEQYF
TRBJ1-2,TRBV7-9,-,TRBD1,TGTGCCAGCAGCTTAGCCGGGACAGAAGCTAACTATGGCTACACCTTC,CASSLAGTEANYGYTF
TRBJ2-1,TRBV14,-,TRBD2,TGTGCCAGCAGCCCAAAGGTCCCCCTACTAGCGGGAGAGGGTGAGCAGTTCTTC,CASSPKVPLLAGEGEQFF
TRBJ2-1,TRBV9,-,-,TGTGCCAGCAGCGTAACCGGGACTGGGGGCTCCTACAATGAGCAGTTCTTC,CASSVTGTGGSYNEQFF
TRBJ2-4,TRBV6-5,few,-,TGTGCCAGCAGTTACTCCGGAGGGCCGGGCAAAAACATTCAGTACTTC,CASSYSGGPGKNIQYF
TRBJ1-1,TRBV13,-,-,TGTGCCAGCAGCGCCCACACAGGATTAAACACTGAAGCTTTCTTT,CASSAHTGLNTEAFF
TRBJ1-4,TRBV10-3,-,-,TGTGCCACCCAAGGAGGGTTGGGTGAAAAACTGTTTTTT,CATQGGLGEKLFF
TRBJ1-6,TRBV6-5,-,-,TGTGCCAGCTCAATGGGGCGGAATTCACCCCTCCACTTT,CASSMGRNSPLHF
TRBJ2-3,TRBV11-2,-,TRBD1,TGTGCCAGCAGCTTTACAGGGGGGAGCACAGATACGCAGTATTTT,CASSFTGGSTDTQYF
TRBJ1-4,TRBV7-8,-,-,TGTGCCAGCAGCCCCAGACTGGGAACTAATGAAAAACTGTTTTTT,CASSPRLGTNEKLFF
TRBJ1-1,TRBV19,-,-,TGTGCCAGTAGTACCCCAGGGGACACTGAAGCTTTCTTT,CASSTPGDTEAFF
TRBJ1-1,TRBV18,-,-,TGTGCCAGCTCACCACCGGCGGAGGCTGAAGCTTTCTTT,CASSPPAEAEAFF
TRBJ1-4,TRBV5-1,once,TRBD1,TGCGCCAGCAGCACGGGCGACAGGGGGCTTGCAACTAATGAAAAACTGTTTTTT,CASSTGDRGLATNEKLFF
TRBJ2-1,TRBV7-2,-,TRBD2,TGTGCCAGCAGCTTTGCGAGCGGGAGGAGCTCCTACAATGAGCAGTTCTTC,CASSFASGRSSYNEQFF
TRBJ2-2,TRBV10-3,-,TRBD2,TGTGCCATCAGTGAGCTGGGGCGGGGGACCGGGGAGCTGTTTTTT,CAISELGRGTGELFF
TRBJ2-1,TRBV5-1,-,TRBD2,TGCGCCAGCAGCGGGGGTGCAGCGGGAGGGCCCTGGTTCTTC,CASSGGAAGGPWFF